The table lists the clone carrying this T cell receptor (beta chain) with a count of one. This sample is drawn from a study of blood T cell repertoires in COVID-19. Source study methods: By means of reference gene primer amplification, nucleated cell counts were estimated. Some clones are missing from TCRdb's copy, which holds only in-frame ones; the method was immunoSEQ multiplex PCR. That table gives V, J and clone size, and the DNA gave D and trimming. Of 90,000 to 130,000 clones detected, 88% appear once; the ten largest clones hold approximately 3.3%. The CDR3 runs to 13 residues. V was clipped by 5 bases and J by 5 bases, with 10 bases between them. CDR1 and CDR2 from the germline V gene are MNHEY and SVGAGI.

The receptor comes from a woman aged 50 to 65 with acute or convalescent COVID-19. Sequencing used peripheral blood. The V gene is TRBV6-5, the J gene TRBJ1-5, with D hard to call. In nucleotides, the CDR3 is TGTGCCAGCAGTAAGTTCTCGGATCAGCCCCAGCATTTT. Protein: CASSKFSDQPQHF.